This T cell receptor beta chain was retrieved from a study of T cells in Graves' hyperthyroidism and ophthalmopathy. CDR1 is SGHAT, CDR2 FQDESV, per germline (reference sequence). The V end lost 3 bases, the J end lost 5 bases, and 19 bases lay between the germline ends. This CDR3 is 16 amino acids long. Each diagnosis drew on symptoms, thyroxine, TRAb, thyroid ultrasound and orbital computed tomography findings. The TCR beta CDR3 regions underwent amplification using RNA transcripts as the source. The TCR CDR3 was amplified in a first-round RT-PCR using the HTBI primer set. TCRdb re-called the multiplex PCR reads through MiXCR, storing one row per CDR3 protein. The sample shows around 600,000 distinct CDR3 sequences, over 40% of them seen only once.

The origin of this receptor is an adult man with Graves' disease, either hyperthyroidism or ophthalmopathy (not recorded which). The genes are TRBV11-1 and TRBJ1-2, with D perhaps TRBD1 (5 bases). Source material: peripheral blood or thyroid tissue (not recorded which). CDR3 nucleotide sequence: TGTGCCAGCAGCTTCGGGATTCGGACACTTAATTATGGCTACACCTTC. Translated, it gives CASSFGIRTLNYGYTF.